This T cell receptor beta chain is drawn from a study of vaccination and CD4 T cells after COVID-19. Per germline, CDR1 MDHEN and CDR2 SYDVKM. With 3 bases removed from V and 0 bases from J, the gap between germline ends came to 6 bases. CDR3 length equals 14 residues. Sequencing of DNA taken from cultured CD4+ T cells relied on the Oncomine TCR Beta short-read assay. TCRdb independently ran MiXCR on the PCR reads; one entry per CDR3 protein. Of 15,000 to 20,000 distinct CDR3 sequences listed, around 47% were seen once; the top ten hold roughly 4.5%. Documented treatment: roughly ten-day PBMC culture with coronavirus spike peptide pools or control peptides (ViraFEST assay). Expanded clonotypes were found by TCR sequencing after peptide-pool stimulation (ViraFEST). Notes on this clonotype: Its antigen is not identified.

The receptor was derived from a human donor who had recovered from COVID-19. The genes are TRBV28 and TRBJ1-3, with D uncertain. Sequenced here: CD4+ T cells from blood, cultured in vitro, sampled before SARS-CoV-2 vaccination. The CDR3 coding sequence is TGTGCCAGCAGTTTGTGGAGCTCTGGAAACACCATATATTTT. It translates to CASSLWSSGNTIYF.